The 14 T cell receptor beta chains listed next were all sequenced from one sample in a study of cytotoxic CD8 clonotypes in ibrutinib-treated CLL. This table comes from immunoSEQ multiplex PCR, and its TCRdb copy is limited to in-frame clones, with some not included. The data contain some 23,000 clones, 55% to 70% of them singletons. Specimen: PBMCs, collected at disease progression, from a patient treated with ibrutinib. The receptors here all came from a human donor with chronic lymphocytic leukemia.

V usage is TRBV7-9 and J usage is TRBJ1-5; TRBD1 might be the D (6 bases). V lost 4 bases to trimming and J lost 8 bases, with 18 bases between them. The CDR3 consists of 15 residues. Germline CDR1 reads SEHNR; CDR2 reads FQNEAQ (reference sequence). As DNA, the CDR3 is TGTGCCAGCAGCTCCACCAGGGGAAAGAGAGAGCCCCAGCATTTT. This sequence encodes CASSSTRGKREPQHF.

This clone came up a few times. The rearrangement links TRBV7-9 to TRBJ2-3; 10 bases align to TRBD1. Looked up from germline, CDR1 is SEHNR and CDR2 is FQNEAQ (reference sequence). Losses at the gene ends were 5 bases for V and 4 bases for J; bases not matched to a gene: 12. The CDR3 spans 17 residues. The CDR3 nucleotides are TGTGCCAGCAGCCATAGACAGGGGGCTAATGGCGCAGATACGCAGTATTTT. Amino acids: CASSHRQGANGADTQYF. The full variable domain, its missing parts supplied by reference TRBV7-9 and TRBJ2-3, is DTGVSQNPRHKITKRGQNVTFRCDPISEHNRLYWYRQTLGQGPEFLTYFQNEAQLEKSRLLSDRFSAERPKGSFSTLEIQRTEQGDSAMYLCASSHRQGANGADTQYFGPGTRLTVL.

The chain carries TRBV7-6 and TRBJ2-2, with D perhaps matching TRBD1 (5 bases). CDR1 is SGHVS and CDR2 is FNYEAQ in the germline V gene. The V end was cut by 1 base, the J end by 5 bases, with 17 bases between. The CDR3 is made up of 17 amino acids. Here the CDR3 reads CASSLDHPQGKTGELFF. The DNA of the CDR3 is TGTGCCAGCAGCTTAGATCATCCGCAGGGCAAAACCGGGGAGCTGTTTTTT.

The chain joins TRBV6-6 to TRBJ2-7, with D perhaps given as TRBD1 or TRBD2 (5 bases each). Trimming pared 7 bases from V and 6 bases from J, leaving 10 bases between. This CDR3 is 11 amino acids long. Germline loops: CDR1 MNHNY, CDR2 SVGAGI (reference sequence). The CDR3 here is CASNRDPEQYF. The CDR3 region has the DNA TGTGCCAGCAATCGGGACCCCGAGCAGTACTTC.

The V and J genes are TRBV7-9 and TRBJ1-2, with 8 bases aligning to TRBD1. CDR3 length: 15 amino acids. In germline, CDR1 is SEHNR, CDR2 FQNEAQ (reference sequence). With 3 bases clipped from V and 8 bases from J, the junction kept 11 bases outside the gene matches. CDR3 residues: CASSFAPTGGLGYTF. The CDR3 nucleotides are TGTGCCAGCAGCTTTGCCCCCACAGGGGGGTTAGGCTACACCTTC. The full variable domain, rest sourced from reference TRBV7-9 and TRBJ1-2, is DTGVSQNPRHKITKRGQNVTFRCDPISEHNRLYWYRQTLGQGPEFLTYFQNEAQLEKSRLLSDRFSAERPKGSFSTLEIQRTEQGDSAMYLCASSFAPTGGLGYTFGSGTRLTVV.

This chain joins TRBV7-9 and TRBJ1-2; tentatively, D is TRBD1 (6 bases). The germline gives CDR1 SEHNR, CDR2 FQNEAQ (reference sequence). Trimming shortened V by 5 bases and J by 8 bases, and 21 bases separated the two germline ends. CDR3 length: 15 amino acids. The DNA of the CDR3 is TGTGCCAGCAGCACCTCCCTTGGGGGGGCAGGGGGCTACACCTTC. This encodes CASSTSLGGAGGYTF. Drawing the rest from reference TRBV7-9 and TRBJ1-2, the complete variable domain is DTGVSQNPRHKITKRGQNVTFRCDPISEHNRLYWYRQTLGQGPEFLTYFQNEAQLEKSRLLSDRFSAERPKGSFSTLEIQRTEQGDSAMYLCASSTSLGGAGGYTFGSGTRLTVV.

In its sample, this clone was seen a few times. The rearrangement joins TRBV5-1 to TRBJ2-7; no definite D call. The V end lost 3 bases, the J end lost 4 bases, and 14 bases lay between the germline ends. The CDR3 consists of 14 residues. Looked up from germline, CDR1 is SGHRS and CDR2 is YFSETQ. The CDR3 DNA sequence: TGCGCCAGCAGCTACGACGGTGGGGTATACGAGCAGTACTTC. Amino acids: CASSYDGGVYEQYF.

Regarding this clone: This CDR3 fails to terminate in the conserved phenylalanine or tryptophan, so it likely reflects a read error. It is unclear where the CDR3 begins or ends on the DNA, so no DNA is shown, and the CDR3 is as TCRdb lists it. V gene TRBV20-1 combines with J gene TRBJ1-1. The CDR3 spans 8 amino acids, including both terminal residues. Germline V gene lookup returns CDR1 DFQATT and CDR2 SNEGSKA (reference sequence). CDR3 protein: CSARGRGI.

The chain has TRBV7-8 and TRBJ2-1; TRBD2 is a possible D gene (6 bases). Germline V gene sequence: CDR1 SGHVS, CDR2 FQNEAQ. The CDR3 consists of 14 residues. V was cut by 2 bases and J by 8 bases, with 13 bases left in between. In DNA form, the CDR3 reads TGTGCCAGCAGCTTATGGGAGGTGGGAGATGAGCAGTTCTTC. Translated: CASSLWEVGDEQFF.

This sequence joins TRBV10-3 and TRBJ2-1; perhaps TRBD2 as D (6 bases). The CDR3 contains 15 residues. Trimming shortened V by 6 bases and J by 0 bases, and 12 bases separated the two germline ends. The germline V gene encodes CDR1 ENHRY and CDR2 SYGVKD. DNA of the CDR3: TGTGCCATCAGGCCCCCCGGGGGCTCCTACAATGAGCAGTTCTTC. Residues: CAIRPPGGSYNEQFF.

The chain uses TRBV6-1 and TRBJ1-2, with no clear D. The CDR3 length is 13 residues. The germline V and J ends were trimmed by 6 bases and 3 bases, with 11 bases remaining between them. The germline CDR1 and CDR2 sequences are MNHNS and SASEGT. CDR3 region: CASSIPRDYGYTF. The CDR3 nucleotides read TGTGCCAGCAGCATCCCCCGGGACTATGGCTACACCTTC.

The J gene is TRBJ2-3, the V gene TRBV19; D is undetermined. V was cut by 5 bases and J by 2 bases, with 11 bases left in between. The CDR3 has 14 residues. CDR1 is LNHDA, CDR2 SQIVND, per germline (reference sequence). The CDR3 bases are TGTGCCAGTAGTGTGGGTGGGCACACAGATACGCAGTATTTT. Amino acid sequence: CASSVGGHTDTQYF.

This sequence joins TRBV18 and TRBJ1-5, with 9 bases identical to TRBD1. Per the germline V gene, CDR1 is KGHSH and CDR2 is LQKENI. V lost 2 bases, J lost 7 bases, and 9 bases stayed unmatched. CDR3 size: 16 residues. The CDR3 nucleotides read TGTGCCAGCTCACCAGGCCTACAGGGGGCAAAACAGCCCCAGCATTTT. Its translation: CASSPGLQGAKQPQHF.

This clone has ten or more counts. This rearrangement joins TRBV4-3 to TRBJ1-4, with D possibly TRBD1 on 5 matching bases. The germline V gene has CDR1 LGHNA and CDR2 YSLEER. CDR3 length equals 15 residues. V dropped 4 bases and J dropped 6 bases, with 15 bases sitting between them. CDR3 sequence: CASSRYKGGDEKLFF. CDR3 in DNA: TGCGCCAGCAGCCGATACAAAGGAGGGGATGAAAAACTGTTTTTT.